This TCR beta chain is drawn from a study of post-analysis software for immune sequencing data. Unique molecular identifiers were carried by the TCR beta cDNA libraries. TCRdb redid the calling of the PCR reads with MiXCR, one entry per CDR3 protein. The sample records about 760,000 distinct CDR3 sequences, roughly 27% being singletons. The origin of this receptor is a girl aged 5-17 years with multiple sclerosis. The sequenced sample was blood.

The CDR3 DNA reads as TGTGCCAGCACCGAGGGGGGTTTGGAGGGTTTCTTT. This encodes CASTEGGLEGFF. The chain links TRBV6-6 to TRBJ1-1; D possibly corresponds to TRBD1 (6 bases). CDR1 and CDR2 from the germline V gene are MNHNY and SVGAGI (reference sequence). The CDR3 length is 12 residues. Trimming removed 7 bases from V and 13 bases from J, with 19 bases in between.